This T cell receptor (beta chain) appears in the sequencing data of a study of blood T cell repertoires in COVID-19. As for the study in general: The origin of the acute and convalescent COVID-19 samples was the United States, Italy and Spain.

Original methodology: Estimation of nucleated cell counts was performed using reference gene primer amplification. TCRdb keeps only in-frame clones here, not all; method: immunoSEQ multiplex PCR. The DNA was the basis for D and trimming; V, J and clone size are from that table. The sample yields 100,000 to 150,000 clones, approximately 81% seen once. The CDR3 runs to 12 residues. J lost 7 bases, V lost 6 bases, and 1 base had no gene match. Germline V gives CDR1 SNHLY, CDR2 FYNNEI. This receptor was obtained from a man aged 55-75 years with acute or convalescent COVID-19. The sequenced material came from peripheral blood. The gene calls are TRBV2 and TRBJ1-2, with 11 bases identical to TRBD1. The CDR3 region is CASRGTGGGYTF. CDR3 nucleotide sequence: TGTGCCAGCAGAGGGACAGGGGGTGGCTACACCTTC.